The rows below give T cell receptor beta chains drawn from one sample of a study of shared clonotypes between healthy human individuals. Sequenced by immunoSEQ multiplex PCR; TCRdb stores in-frame clones only, minus some. The sample consists of 2 million to 2.5 million clones, approximately 94% of them appearing once. The sample consisted of naive CD4+ T cells sorted from blood. These receptors originate from a man younger than 30 in good health. Both conserved end residues are part of each CDR3. Each record gives: V gene, D gene, clone size, CDR3 length, J gene, CDR3 DNA, CDR3 protein. D genes are given only for firm matches. A row's size may be missing; if present it is once, few, many or a size class.

v_call: TRBV18; d_call: NA; clone_size: once; cdr3_length: 17; j_call: TRBJ2-6; cdr3_nt: TGTGCCAGCTCACCACCGTGGTCGGGGAATGGGGCCAACGTCCTGACTTTC; cdr3_aa: CASSPPWSGNGANVLTF
v_call: TRBV7-9; d_call: NA; clone_size: NA; cdr3_length: 14; j_call: TRBJ2-7; cdr3_nt: TGTGCCAGCAGCACCGGAGGGGTCATCTACGAGCAGTACTTC; cdr3_aa: CASSTGGVIYEQYF
v_call: TRBV7-2; d_call: TRBD1; clone_size: NA; cdr3_length: 14; j_call: TRBJ1-1; cdr3_nt: TGTGCCAGCAGCTCGGGACAGTACAACACTGAAGCTTTCTTT; cdr3_aa: CASSSGQYNTEAFF
v_call: TRBV6-1; d_call: NA; clone_size: NA; cdr3_length: 14; j_call: TRBJ2-5; cdr3_nt: TGTGCCAGCACCTCTCAGGGGTCGGCCGAGACCCAGTACTTC; cdr3_aa: CASTSQGSAETQYF
v_call: TRBV6-5; d_call: TRBD1; clone_size: NA; cdr3_length: 14; j_call: TRBJ2-7; cdr3_nt: TGTGCCAGCAGTCGCCGGGACAGGGGTCACGAGCAGTACTTC; cdr3_aa: CASSRRDRGHEQYF
v_call: TRBV7-9; d_call: NA; clone_size: NA; cdr3_length: 15; j_call: TRBJ1-6; cdr3_nt: TGTGCCAGCAGCCCCGGACCGGCCCATAATTCACCCCTCCACTTT; cdr3_aa: CASSPGPAHNSPLHF
v_call: TRBV6-6; d_call: NA; clone_size: NA; cdr3_length: 13; j_call: TRBJ2-3; cdr3_nt: TGTGCCAGCAGGCGCGAGGCGTCTAGTACGCAGTATTTT; cdr3_aa: CASRREASSTQYF
v_call: TRBV7-9; d_call: NA; clone_size: NA; cdr3_length: 14; j_call: TRBJ2-3; cdr3_nt: TGTGCCAGCAGCCTCCCCTCTAGCACAGATACGCAGTATTTT; cdr3_aa: CASSLPSSTDTQYF
v_call: TRBV2; d_call: NA; clone_size: NA; cdr3_length: 16; j_call: TRBJ1-5; cdr3_nt: TGTGCCAGCAGTGACGATGGCAGGGGTCGCAATCAGCCCCAGCATTTT; cdr3_aa: CASSDDGRGRNQPQHF
v_call: TRBV18; d_call: NA; clone_size: NA; cdr3_length: 14; j_call: TRBJ2-3; cdr3_nt: TGTGCCAGCTCACCAGGCCAGGTTCGGAACACGCAGTATTTT; cdr3_aa: CASSPGQVRNTQYF
v_call: TRBV4-1; d_call: TRBD1; clone_size: NA; cdr3_length: 15; j_call: TRBJ1-4; cdr3_nt: TGCGCCAGCAGCCAAGATAACAGGGGTTACGAAAAACTGTTTTTT; cdr3_aa: CASSQDNRGYEKLFF
v_call: TRBV18; d_call: NA; clone_size: NA; cdr3_length: 13; j_call: TRBJ1-5; cdr3_nt: TGTGCCAGCTCACCAGGGCAGGGGCAGCCCCAGCATTTT; cdr3_aa: CASSPGQGQPQHF
v_call: TRBV18; d_call: TRBD2; clone_size: NA; cdr3_length: 15; j_call: TRBJ2-3; cdr3_nt: TGTGCCAGCTCACCTAGCGGGGGGTTGGCAGATACGCAGTATTTT; cdr3_aa: CASSPSGGLADTQYF
v_call: TRBV9; d_call: NA; clone_size: NA; cdr3_length: 14; j_call: TRBJ2-7; cdr3_nt: TGTGCCAGCAGCGTAGGCGATTACTTATCTGGGCAGTACTTC; cdr3_aa: CASSVGDYLSGQYF
v_call: TRBV7-9; d_call: NA; clone_size: once; cdr3_length: 15; j_call: TRBJ1-3; cdr3_nt: TGTGCCAGCAGCTTAGAAACAGGCTCTGGAAACACCATATATTTT; cdr3_aa: CASSLETGSGNTIYF
v_call: TRBV25-1; d_call: NA; clone_size: NA; cdr3_length: 14; j_call: TRBJ2-1; cdr3_nt: TGTGCCAGCAGTGAATGGAATATTTACAATGAGCAGTTCTTC; cdr3_aa: CASSEWNIYNEQFF
v_call: TRBV5-4; d_call: TRBD1; clone_size: NA; cdr3_length: 16; j_call: TRBJ2-2; cdr3_nt: TGTGCCAGCAGCTTGTTGGCAGGGGGCTTCGCCGGGGAGCTGTTTTTT; cdr3_aa: CASSLLAGGFAGELFF
v_call: TRBV7-9; d_call: NA; clone_size: few; cdr3_length: 12; j_call: TRBJ1-5; cdr3_nt: TGTGCCAGCAGCTTAGGCAATCAGCCCCAGCATTTT; cdr3_aa: CASSLGNQPQHF
v_call: TRBV9; d_call: NA; clone_size: once; cdr3_length: 14; j_call: TRBJ2-7; cdr3_nt: TGTGCCAGCATCGTGGACGGGTTAGAGGCCGAGCAGTACTTC; cdr3_aa: CASIVDGLEAEQYF
v_call: TRBV19; d_call: TRBD1; clone_size: NA; cdr3_length: 14; j_call: TRBJ2-3; cdr3_nt: TGTGCCAGTAGTCGAGGGGGCACGGTAGATACGCAGTATTTT; cdr3_aa: CASSRGGTVDTQYF
v_call: TRBV27; d_call: TRBD1; clone_size: NA; cdr3_length: 14; j_call: TRBJ1-1; cdr3_nt: TGTGCCAGCAGCGTACAGGGGAAAAGTACTGAAGCTTTCTTT; cdr3_aa: CASSVQGKSTEAFF
v_call: TRBV12-1; d_call: NA; clone_size: NA; cdr3_length: 16; j_call: TRBJ2-2; cdr3_nt: TGTGCCAGCAGCTTTGAGGGCCGCAGGGACACCGGGGAGCTGTTTTTT; cdr3_aa: CASSFEGRRDTGELFF
v_call: TRBV2; d_call: NA; clone_size: NA; cdr3_length: 13; j_call: TRBJ2-7; cdr3_nt: TGTGCCAGCAGTGGCGGCAGCTTGGGCGAGCAGTACTTC; cdr3_aa: CASSGGSLGEQYF
v_call: TRBV19; d_call: NA; clone_size: NA; cdr3_length: 15; j_call: TRBJ1-5; cdr3_nt: TGTGCCAGTAGTATCCCCAGGCCTAGCAATCAGCCCCAGCATTTT; cdr3_aa: CASSIPRPSNQPQHF
v_call: TRBV6-5; d_call: TRBD2; clone_size: NA; cdr3_length: 15; j_call: TRBJ2-7; cdr3_nt: TGTGCCAGCAGTTACGCCCCCCCACTAGCGGGAGAGCAGTACTTC; cdr3_aa: CASSYAPPLAGEQYF
v_call: TRBV7-2; d_call: NA; clone_size: NA; cdr3_length: 14; j_call: TRBJ2-5; cdr3_nt: TGTGCCAGCAGCCACTTTGGTACACAAGAGACCCAGTACTTC; cdr3_aa: CASSHFGTQETQYF
v_call: TRBV6-1; d_call: TRBD1; clone_size: NA; cdr3_length: 15; j_call: TRBJ2-3; cdr3_nt: TGTGCCAGCAGTACCCGGGACAGAAGCACAGATACGCAGTATTTT; cdr3_aa: CASSTRDRSTDTQYF
v_call: TRBV19; d_call: NA; clone_size: NA; cdr3_length: 16; j_call: TRBJ1-5; cdr3_nt: TGTGCCAGTAGTCTCTTCCCTGATCGTAGCAATCAGCCCCAGCATTTT; cdr3_aa: CASSLFPDRSNQPQHF
v_call: TRBV21-1; d_call: NA; clone_size: NA; cdr3_length: 16; j_call: TRBJ2-5; cdr3_nt: TGTGCCAGCAGCAAAGGGGACAGGGATATTCAAGAGACCCAGTACTTC; cdr3_aa: CASSKGDRDIQETQYF
v_call: TRBV10-3; d_call: TRBD2; clone_size: NA; cdr3_length: 15; j_call: TRBJ2-3; cdr3_nt: TGTGCCATCAGTCAAATAGCGGGGGGACAACTTGCGCAGTATTTT; cdr3_aa: CAISQIAGGQLAQYF
v_call: TRBV19; d_call: TRBD1; clone_size: NA; cdr3_length: 15; j_call: TRBJ1-5; cdr3_nt: TGTGCCAGTAGTAAGGGACAGGGCCCCAATCAGCCCCAGCATTTT; cdr3_aa: CASSKGQGPNQPQHF
v_call: TRBV30; d_call: TRBD1; clone_size: NA; cdr3_length: 14; j_call: TRBJ1-2; cdr3_nt: TGTGCCTGGAGTGGGGACAGGAAAGGGTATGGCTACACCTTC; cdr3_aa: CAWSGDRKGYGYTF
v_call: TRBV29-1; d_call: TRBD1; clone_size: NA; cdr3_length: 14; j_call: TRBJ1-1; cdr3_nt: TGCAGCGTTGTATTTCGGACAGGGGGAGCTGAAGCTTTCTTT; cdr3_aa: CSVVFRTGGAEAFF
v_call: TRBV30; d_call: NA; clone_size: NA; cdr3_length: 13; j_call: TRBJ1-5; cdr3_nt: TGTGCCTGGAGTAATTGGGTCGCTCAGCCCCAGCATTTT; cdr3_aa: CAWSNWVAQPQHF
v_call: TRBV5-1; d_call: NA; clone_size: NA; cdr3_length: 14; j_call: TRBJ1-2; cdr3_nt: TGCGCCAGCAGTTCGAGGGGGGAGACCTATGGCTACACCTTC; cdr3_aa: CASSSRGETYGYTF
v_call: TRBV18; d_call: NA; clone_size: NA; cdr3_length: 16; j_call: TRBJ1-1; cdr3_nt: TGTGCCAGCTCAGCCCAGGGTTTCCCAATGAACACTGAAGCTTTCTTT; cdr3_aa: CASSAQGFPMNTEAFF
v_call: TRBV7-3; d_call: NA; clone_size: NA; cdr3_length: 15; j_call: TRBJ2-5; cdr3_nt: TGTGCCAGCAGCTTGATGGGTAGCGGACAAGAGACCCAGTACTTC; cdr3_aa: CASSLMGSGQETQYF
v_call: TRBV4-1; d_call: NA; clone_size: NA; cdr3_length: 15; j_call: TRBJ2-5; cdr3_nt: TGCGCCAGCAGCCAAGTATATGGGGGCGCGGGGACCCAGTACTTC; cdr3_aa: CASSQVYGGAGTQYF
v_call: TRBV6-6; d_call: TRBD1; clone_size: NA; cdr3_length: 14; j_call: TRBJ1-5; cdr3_nt: TGTGCCAGCAATAGGGGACAGTTAGATCAGCCCCAGCATTTT; cdr3_aa: CASNRGQLDQPQHF
v_call: TRBV7-2; d_call: NA; clone_size: NA; cdr3_length: 16; j_call: TRBJ2-2; cdr3_nt: TGTGCCAGCAGCTTAGAGCGCCCGGGGAACACCGGGGAGCTGTTTTTT; cdr3_aa: CASSLERPGNTGELFF
v_call: TRBV6-6; d_call: TRBD1; clone_size: NA; cdr3_length: 14; j_call: TRBJ1-1; cdr3_nt: TGTGCCAGCTACTTTACAGGGGGCATCACTGAAGCTTTCTTT; cdr3_aa: CASYFTGGITEAFF
v_call: TRBV6-1; d_call: NA; clone_size: NA; cdr3_length: 14; j_call: TRBJ1-6; cdr3_nt: TGTGCCAGCAGGCCGGGACGGGGTAATTCACCCCTCCACTTT; cdr3_aa: CASRPGRGNSPLHF
v_call: TRBV6-5; d_call: TRBD2; clone_size: NA; cdr3_length: 14; j_call: TRBJ2-7; cdr3_nt: TGTGCCAGCAGGGGACTAGCGGGAGGGTACGAGCAGTACTTC; cdr3_aa: CASRGLAGGYEQYF
v_call: TRBV7-2; d_call: NA; clone_size: NA; cdr3_length: 14; j_call: TRBJ2-5; cdr3_nt: TGTGCCAGCAGCTTAGCTCTCCTCCAAGAGACCCAGTACTTC; cdr3_aa: CASSLALLQETQYF
v_call: TRBV4-1; d_call: NA; clone_size: NA; cdr3_length: 13; j_call: TRBJ2-5; cdr3_nt: TGCGCCAGCAGCCAAACCATGGGGGAGACCCAGTACTTC; cdr3_aa: CASSQTMGETQYF
v_call: TRBV11-3; d_call: NA; clone_size: once; cdr3_length: 14; j_call: TRBJ2-7; cdr3_nt: TGTGCCAGCAGTAGAAAAGCTGCCCCCTACGAGCAGTACTTC; cdr3_aa: CASSRKAAPYEQYF
v_call: TRBV7-9; d_call: NA; clone_size: NA; cdr3_length: 12; j_call: TRBJ1-6; cdr3_nt: TGTGCCAGCAGCACCAATAATTCACCCCTCCACTTT; cdr3_aa: CASSTNNSPLHF
v_call: TRBV9; d_call: TRBD2; clone_size: NA; cdr3_length: 16; j_call: TRBJ2-2; cdr3_nt: TGTGCCAGCAGCGTAGCTACTAGCGGAGACACCGGGGAGCTGTTTTTT; cdr3_aa: CASSVATSGDTGELFF
v_call: TRBV12-5; d_call: NA; clone_size: NA; cdr3_length: 18; j_call: TRBJ1-6; cdr3_nt: TGTGCTAGTGGTTTGGCGATTCACACGGAGAAAAGCAATTCACCCCTCCACTTT; cdr3_aa: CASGLAIHTEKSNSPLHF
v_call: TRBV4-2; d_call: TRBD1; clone_size: NA; cdr3_length: 14; j_call: TRBJ2-5; cdr3_nt: TGTGCCAGCAGCCGGGACAGGGGACAAGAGACCCAGTACTTC; cdr3_aa: CASSRDRGQETQYF
v_call: TRBV15; d_call: NA; clone_size: NA; cdr3_length: 15; j_call: TRBJ2-6; cdr3_nt: TGTGCCACCAGCTTACAGCTCTCGGGGGCCAACGTCCTGACTTTC; cdr3_aa: CATSLQLSGANVLTF
v_call: TRBV11-2; d_call: TRBD2; clone_size: NA; cdr3_length: 15; j_call: TRBJ2-7; cdr3_nt: TGTGCCAGCAGCTTAGTAACTAGCGGGAGGGAAGAGCAGTACTTC; cdr3_aa: CASSLVTSGREEQYF
v_call: TRBV5-8; d_call: NA; clone_size: NA; cdr3_length: 15; j_call: TRBJ1-5; cdr3_nt: TGTGCCAGCAGCTTAGGGACGGTTAGCAATCAGCCCCAGCATTTT; cdr3_aa: CASSLGTVSNQPQHF